The sequence of this TCR beta chain was determined in a study of technical replicates of blood from a few donors. The assay was immunoSEQ multiplex PCR, and TCRdb's table has in-frame clones only and misses some. The profile shows almost 85,000 clones, about 97% of them singletons. V was cut by 4 bases and J by 2 bases, with 18 bases left in between. Germline V gives CDR1 MNHEY, CDR2 SVGAGI. This CDR3 comprises 16 residues. Material for sequencing was T cells isolated from PBMCs. V and J are TRBV6-5 and TRBJ2-7; weak D call: TRBD1 (6 bases). The sequence was obtained from a human donor in good health. CDR3 loop: CASSSATGPNPYEQYF. In DNA form, the CDR3 reads TGTGCCAGCAGTTCCGCGACAGGACCTAATCCCTACGAGCAGTACTTC.